The 19 T cell receptor beta chains in this list originate from one sample, sequenced in a study of T cell changes during pregnancy in multiple sclerosis. Generated by immunoSEQ multiplex PCR, the TCRdb table keeps only in-frame clones and is missing some. The data contain tens of thousands of clones, 92% of them singletons. Here the sequenced sample was peripheral blood, taken in the second trimester of pregnancy. The receptors derive from a female donor in good health, enrolled as a control in a pregnancy study.

This sequence joins TRBV4-2 and TRBJ2-2, with D unresolved. This CDR3 is built from 16 residues. Germline-derived CDR1 and CDR2 are LGHNA and YNFKEQ. Trimming shortened V by 5 bases and J by 0 bases, and 13 bases separated the two germline ends. In nucleotides, the CDR3 is TGTGCCAGCAGCGGCAGGTTCATTTCGAACACCGGGGAGCTGTTTTTT. Protein product: CASSGRFISNTGELFF.

V is TRBV28 and J is TRBJ2-7, with D perhaps matching TRBD2 (6 bases). V was pared by 3 bases and J by 1 base, with 13 bases between. Germline values: CDR1 MDHEN, CDR2 SYDVKM. This CDR3 has 15 amino acids. The CDR3 spells CASSFILGTSYEQYF. Here the CDR3 DNA reads TGTGCCAGCAGTTTTATCTTAGGGACTTCCTACGAGCAGTACTTC.

The chain has TRBV5-1 and TRBJ2-7, with TRBD1 as a possible D gene (5 bases). The ends were cut back, 0 bases at V and 2 bases at J, with 9 bases in the middle. Looked up from germline, CDR1 is SGHRS and CDR2 is YFSETQ. The CDR3 has 14 residues. The DNA for the CDR3 is TGCGCCAGCAGCTTGGATACAGGTGCCTACGAGCAGTACTTC. This codes for CASSLDTGAYEQYF. The whole variable domain, filled in from reference TRBV5-1 and TRBJ2-7, reads KAGVTQTPRYLIKTRGQQVTLSCSPISGHRSVSWYQQTPGQGLQFLFEYFSETQRNKGNFPGRFSGRQFSNSRSEMNVSTLELGDSALYLCASSLDTGAYEQYFGPGTRLTVT.

CDR3 region: CASSQLNRGSYNSPLHF. The CDR3, as DNA: TGTGCCAGCAGCCAGCTCAACAGGGGGTCCTATAATTCACCCCTCCACTTT. The rearrangement joins TRBV7-8 to TRBJ1-6, with 8 bases lining up with TRBD1. The J segment lost 1 base and the V segment lost 5 bases, leaving 7 bases of the junction unmatched. The CDR3 extends over 17 amino acids. Germline CDR1 is SGHVS and CDR2 is FQNEAQ.

The gene calls are TRBV5-8 and TRBJ2-1, with 9 positions matching TRBD2. The CDR3 runs 18 residues. Germline assignment: CDR1 SGHTS and CDR2 YDEGEE. Trimming at V came to 3 bases and at J to 7 bases, leaving 17 bases not matched to a gene. The DNA for the CDR3 is TGTGCCAGCAGCTCATCAGGTAGCGGGGGCCGTCGGGGAAATGAGCAGTTCTTC. This translates into CASSSSGSGGRRGNEQFF.

The chain combines TRBV5-8 with TRBJ1-1; the match to TRBD1 covers 7 bases. CDR3 length: 13 residues. V dropped 3 bases and J dropped 4; count of bases not matched to a gene: 3. The germline V gene encodes CDR1 SGHTS and CDR2 YDEGEE. The CDR3 region has the DNA TGTGCCAGCAGCTACAACAGGGGCACTGAAGCTTTCTTT. This codes for CASSYNRGTEAFF.

The V gene is TRBV5-6, the J gene TRBJ1-6; 9 positions agree with TRBD1. J lost 12 bases, V lost 4 bases, and 11 bases had no gene match. The V gene's germline CDR1 is SGHDT and CDR2 YYEEEE. This CDR3 has 15 amino acids. The CDR3 sequence is CASSRDLGDREPLHF. The CDR3 DNA follows: TGTGCCAGCAGCCGGGACCTCGGGGACAGGGAACCCCTCCACTTT.

This chain uses TRBV7-9 with TRBJ2-7; 7 nucleotides match TRBD1. The V gene's germline CDR1 is SEHNR and CDR2 FQNEAQ (reference sequence). This CDR3 region has 13 residues. V gave up 4 bases and J gave up 2 bases; unmatched junction bases: 2. The CDR3 reads CASSSQGTYEQYF. The CDR3 DNA reads as TGTGCCAGCAGCTCACAGGGGACCTACGAGCAGTACTTC.

This chain links TRBV18 with TRBJ2-7; 9 bases line up with TRBD1. Per the germline V gene, CDR1 is KGHSH and CDR2 is LQKENI. The CDR3 totals 14 residues. V dropped 3 bases and J dropped 9; count of bases not matched to a gene: 9. As DNA, the CDR3 is TGTGCCAGCTCACCCGCCGGGACAGGGTTTAGGCAGTACTTC. As protein: CASSPAGTGFRQYF.

This chain joins TRBV10-3 and TRBJ2-7, with 11 bases lining up with TRBD1. Germline V gene lookup returns CDR1 ENHRY and CDR2 SYGVKD. Germline trimming cut 6 bases from V and 5 bases from J; bases unmatched to any gene: 6. This CDR3 spans 14 amino acids. The CDR3 region is CAIRTGQGGHEQYF. The DNA for the CDR3 is TGTGCCATCAGGACGGGACAGGGGGGCCACGAGCAGTACTTC.

This clone showed up just once. This chain uses TRBV7-3 with TRBJ2-7; 8 positions match TRBD1. Germline CDR1 reads SGHTA; CDR2 reads FQGTGA. CDR3 length: 15 residues. V gave up 5 bases and J gave up 4 bases; unmatched junction bases: 10. The CDR3 protein is CASSQGVGQGYEQYF. CDR3 coding DNA: TGTGCCAGCAGCCAGGGGGTCGGACAGGGATACGAGCAGTACTTC.

This chain links TRBV28 with TRBJ1-5; 9 nucleotides match TRBD1. V was pared by 3 bases and J by 7 bases, with 7 bases of the junction left unmatched. This CDR3 contains 15 residues. Per the germline V gene, CDR1 is MDHEN and CDR2 is SYDVKM. CDR3 coding DNA: TGTGCCAGCAGTTTGGTCGGGACAGGGCAACAGCCCCAGCATTTT. It translates to CASSLVGTGQQPQHF.

This chain connects TRBV28 to TRBJ2-7, with D maybe TRBD1 (8 bases). Germline-derived CDR1 and CDR2 are MDHEN and SYDVKM. Trimming removed 5 bases at V and 0 bases at J, with 20 bases between. The CDR3 extends over 17 amino acids. For the CDR3, the DNA is TGTGCCAGCAGTACACTCCCAGGGGGCGGGAGCTCCTACGAGCAGTACTTC. Translation: CASSTLPGGGSSYEQYF.

The gene calls are TRBV5-1 and TRBJ2-3, with 10 bases aligning to TRBD1. The CDR3 covers 16 residues. V lost 4 bases to trimming and J lost 1 base; unmatched junction nucleotides: 6. In germline, CDR1 is SGHRS, CDR2 YFSETQ. The CDR3 DNA is TGCGCCAGCAGCACCGGGACAGGGGTCGGCACAGATACGCAGTATTTT. It encodes CASSTGTGVGTDTQYF.

The rearrangement joins TRBV7-2 to TRBJ1-5, with 7 bases aligning to TRBD1. CDR1 and CDR2 from the germline V gene are SGHTA and FQGNSA. Trimming took 5 bases from V and 1 from J; bases not matched to a gene: 5. The CDR3 is 15 residues long. This CDR3 reads CASSPGTASNQPQHF. CDR3 bases: TGTGCCAGCAGCCCTGGGACAGCCAGCAATCAGCCCCAGCATTTT.

The genes are TRBV5-4 and TRBJ2-1; 11 bases align to TRBD2. This CDR3 is built from 17 residues. The V gene end was trimmed by 0 bases and the J gene end by 3 bases; junction bases not matched to a gene: 5. Germline V gene sequence: CDR1 SGHNT, CDR2 YYREEE (reference sequence). DNA of the CDR3: TGTGCCAGCAGCTTGGGGCCTAGCGGGAGGATCTACAATGAGCAGTTCTTC. Translation gives CASSLGPSGRIYNEQFF.

V and J are TRBV6-6 and TRBJ2-7, with D possibly matching TRBD2 (6 bases). V lost 2 bases, J lost 3 bases, and 14 bases lay in between. The CDR3 is made up of 15 amino acids. Germline CDR1 is MNHNY and CDR2 is SVGAGI (reference sequence). CDR3: CASSYMSGGNYEQYF. The CDR3 nucleotides read TGTGCCAGCAGTTACATGTCCGGGGGAAACTACGAGCAGTACTTC.

The chain employs TRBV2 and TRBJ2-3, with D tentatively TRBD1 (6 bases). Germline V gives CDR1 SNHLY, CDR2 FYNNEI. This CDR3 is built from 15 residues. V was cut by 6 bases and J by 1 base, with 14 bases left in between. The CDR3, as DNA: TGTGCCAGCAGGAGACAAAGACAGGGCACAGATACGCAGTATTTT. Amino acids: CASRRQRQGTDTQYF.

The chain is built from TRBV18 and TRBJ1-1; a possible D gene is TRBD1 (5 bases). The germline V gene encodes CDR1 KGHSH and CDR2 LQKENI. The CDR3 is 18 residues long. V was cut by 3 bases and J by 4 bases, with 24 bases left in between. As DNA, the CDR3 is TGTGCCAGCTCACCCGGGAGCCCTATTGCAGGGTCTTTCACTGAAGCTTTCTTT. The encoded protein is CASSPGSPIAGSFTEAFF.